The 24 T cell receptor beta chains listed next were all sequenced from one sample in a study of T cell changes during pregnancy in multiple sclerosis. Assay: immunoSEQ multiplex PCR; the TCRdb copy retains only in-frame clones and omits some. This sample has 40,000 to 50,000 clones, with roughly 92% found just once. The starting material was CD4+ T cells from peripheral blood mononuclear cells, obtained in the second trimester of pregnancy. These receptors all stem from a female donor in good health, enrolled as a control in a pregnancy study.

The CDR3 sequence is CASRKAGSSYEQYF. CDR3 coding DNA: TGTGCCAGCCGAAAGGCGGGGAGCTCCTACGAGCAGTACTTC. The V and J genes are TRBV6-5 and TRBJ2-7; D possibly corresponds to TRBD2 (6 bases). Germline CDR1 MNHEY, CDR2 SVGAGI. V lost 8 bases to trimming and J lost 0 bases, with 14 bases between them. The CDR3 extends over 14 amino acids.

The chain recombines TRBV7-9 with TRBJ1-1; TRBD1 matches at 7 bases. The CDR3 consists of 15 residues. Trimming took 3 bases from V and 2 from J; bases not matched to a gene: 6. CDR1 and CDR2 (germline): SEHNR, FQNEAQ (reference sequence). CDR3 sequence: CASSFPGGINTEAFF. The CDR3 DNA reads TGTGCCAGCAGCTTCCCAGGGGGGATAAACACTGAAGCTTTCTTT.

The CDR3 loop is CASSLQGGEKLFF. CDR3 nucleotide sequence: TGTGCCAGTAGTCTTCAGGGAGGCGAAAAACTGTTTTTT. The V gene is TRBV19, the J gene TRBJ1-4; tentatively, D is TRBD1 (5 bases). Germline values: CDR1 LNHDA, CDR2 SQIVND (reference sequence). V lost 5 bases and J 8 bases, leaving 12 bases between the germline ends. The length of the CDR3 is 13 residues.

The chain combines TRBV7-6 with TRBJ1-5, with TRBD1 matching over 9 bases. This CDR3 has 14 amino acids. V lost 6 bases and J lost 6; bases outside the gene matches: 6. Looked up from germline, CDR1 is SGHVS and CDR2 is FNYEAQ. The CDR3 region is CASSKGTGSQPQHF. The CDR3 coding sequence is TGTGCCAGCAGTAAGGGGACAGGGAGTCAGCCCCAGCATTTT. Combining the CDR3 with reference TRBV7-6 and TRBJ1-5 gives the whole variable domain GAGVSQSPRYKVTKRGQDVALRCDPISGHVSLYWYRQALGQGPEFLTYFNYEAQQDKSGLPNDRFSAERPEGSISTLTIQRTEQRDSAMYRCASSKGTGSQPQHFGDGTRLSIL.

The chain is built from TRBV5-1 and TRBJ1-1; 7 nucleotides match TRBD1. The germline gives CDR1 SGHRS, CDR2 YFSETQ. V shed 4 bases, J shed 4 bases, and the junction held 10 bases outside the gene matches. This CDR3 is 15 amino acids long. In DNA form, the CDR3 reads TGCGCCAGCAGCCCCCGACAGGGAAGGGGCACTGAAGCTTTCTTT. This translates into CASSPRQGRGTEAFF.

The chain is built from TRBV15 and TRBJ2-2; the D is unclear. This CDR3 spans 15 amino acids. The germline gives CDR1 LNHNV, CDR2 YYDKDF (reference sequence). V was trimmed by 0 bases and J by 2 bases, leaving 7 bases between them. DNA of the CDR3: TGTGCCACCAGCAGAGACGCCGGTAACACCGGGGAGCTGTTTTTT. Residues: CATSRDAGNTGELFF.

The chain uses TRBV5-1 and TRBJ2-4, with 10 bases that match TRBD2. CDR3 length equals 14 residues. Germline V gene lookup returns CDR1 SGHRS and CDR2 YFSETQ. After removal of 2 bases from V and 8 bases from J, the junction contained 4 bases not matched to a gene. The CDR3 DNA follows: TGCGCCAGCAGCTTTAGCGGGGGGAAAGACATTCAGTACTTC. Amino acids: CASSFSGGKDIQYF.

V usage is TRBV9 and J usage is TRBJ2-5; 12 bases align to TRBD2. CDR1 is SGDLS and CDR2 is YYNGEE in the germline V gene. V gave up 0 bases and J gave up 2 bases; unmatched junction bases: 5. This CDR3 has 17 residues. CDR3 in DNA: TGTGCCAGCAGCGTAGGGAGCGGACTAGCGGGGCAAGAGACCCAGTACTTC. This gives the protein CASSVGSGLAGQETQYF.

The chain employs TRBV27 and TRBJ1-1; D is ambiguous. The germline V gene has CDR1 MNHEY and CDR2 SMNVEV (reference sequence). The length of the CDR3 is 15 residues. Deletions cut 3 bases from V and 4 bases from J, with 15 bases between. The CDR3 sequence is CASSFSHRRGTEAFF. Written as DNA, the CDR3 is TGTGCCAGCAGTTTTTCCCACCGTCGGGGCACTGAAGCTTTCTTT.

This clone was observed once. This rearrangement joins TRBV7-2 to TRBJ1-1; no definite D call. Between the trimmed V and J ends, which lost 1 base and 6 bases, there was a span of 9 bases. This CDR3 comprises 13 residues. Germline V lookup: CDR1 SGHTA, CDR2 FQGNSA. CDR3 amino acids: CASSLGGYPEAFF. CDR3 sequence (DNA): TGTGCCAGCAGCTTAGGAGGGTACCCTGAAGCTTTCTTT. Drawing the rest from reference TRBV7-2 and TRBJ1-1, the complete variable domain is GAGVSQSPSNKVTEKGKDVELRCDPISGHTALYWYRQSLGQGLEFLIYFQGNSAPDKSGLPSDRFSAERTGGSVSTLTIQRTQQEDSAVYLCASSLGGYPEAFFGQGTRLTVV.

For the CDR3, the DNA is TGTGCCAGCAGTTACGCGTGGGCCTCTGGGACCCAGTACTTC. The encoded protein is CASSYAWASGTQYF. The chain couples TRBV6-5 to TRBJ2-5; no reliable D call. The V end was cut by 2 bases, the J end by 7 bases, with 14 bases between. This CDR3 spans 14 amino acids. CDR1 and CDR2 from the germline V gene are MNHEY and SVGAGI.

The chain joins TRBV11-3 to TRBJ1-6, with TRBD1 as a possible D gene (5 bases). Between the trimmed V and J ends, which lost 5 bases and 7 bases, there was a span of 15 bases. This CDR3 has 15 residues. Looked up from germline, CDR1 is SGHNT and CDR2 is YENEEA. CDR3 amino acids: CASSPTLGGNSPLHF. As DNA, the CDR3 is TGTGCCAGCAGCCCTACCTTGGGGGGGAATTCACCCCTCCACTTT.

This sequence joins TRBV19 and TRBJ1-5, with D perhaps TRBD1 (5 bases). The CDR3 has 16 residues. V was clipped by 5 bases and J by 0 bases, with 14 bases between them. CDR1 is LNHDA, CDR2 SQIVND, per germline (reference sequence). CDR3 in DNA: TGTGCCAGTAGTCCTCAAATCCAGGGTAGCAATCAGCCCCAGCATTTT. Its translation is CASSPQIQGSNQPQHF.

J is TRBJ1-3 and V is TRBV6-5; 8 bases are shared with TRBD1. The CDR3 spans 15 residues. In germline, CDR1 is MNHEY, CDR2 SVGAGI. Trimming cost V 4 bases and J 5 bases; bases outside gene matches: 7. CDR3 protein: CASSFQDRGRNTIYF. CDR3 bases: TGTGCCAGCAGTTTCCAAGACAGGGGCCGAAACACCATATATTTT.

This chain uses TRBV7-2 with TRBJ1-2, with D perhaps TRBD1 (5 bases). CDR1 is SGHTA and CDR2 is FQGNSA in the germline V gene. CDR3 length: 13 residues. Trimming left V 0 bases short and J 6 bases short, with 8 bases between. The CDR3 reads CASSLAGGDGYTF. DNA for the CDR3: TGTGCCAGCAGCTTAGCCGGGGGGGATGGCTACACCTTC. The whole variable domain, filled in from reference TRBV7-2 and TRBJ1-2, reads GAGVSQSPSNKVTEKGKDVELRCDPISGHTALYWYRQSLGQGLEFLIYFQGNSAPDKSGLPSDRFSAERTGGSVSTLTIQRTQQEDSAVYLCASSLAGGDGYTFGSGTRLTVV.

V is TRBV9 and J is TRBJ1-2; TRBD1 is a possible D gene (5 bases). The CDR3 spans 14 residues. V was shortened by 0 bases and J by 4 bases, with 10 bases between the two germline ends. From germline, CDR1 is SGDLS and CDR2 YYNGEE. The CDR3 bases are TGTGCCAGCAGCGTAGTTTCAGGGTCCTATGGCTACACCTTC. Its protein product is CASSVVSGSYGYTF. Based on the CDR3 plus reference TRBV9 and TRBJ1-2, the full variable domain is DSGVTQTPKHLITATGQRVTLRCSPRSGDLSVYWYQQSLDQGLQFLIQYYNGEERAKGNILERFSAQQFPDLHSELNLSSLELGDSALYFCASSVVSGSYGYTFGSGTRLTVV.

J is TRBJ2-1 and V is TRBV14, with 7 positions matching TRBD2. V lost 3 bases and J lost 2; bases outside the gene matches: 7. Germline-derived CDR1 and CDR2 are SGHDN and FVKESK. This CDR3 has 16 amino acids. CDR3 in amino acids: CASSHASSGAYNEQFF. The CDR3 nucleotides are TGTGCCAGCAGCCATGCCTCTAGCGGAGCCTACAATGAGCAGTTCTTC.

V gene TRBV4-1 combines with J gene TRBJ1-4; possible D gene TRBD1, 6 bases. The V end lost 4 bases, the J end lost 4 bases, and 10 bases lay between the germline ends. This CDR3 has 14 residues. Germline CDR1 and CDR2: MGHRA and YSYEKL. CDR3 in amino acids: CASSRGQINEKLFF. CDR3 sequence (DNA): TGCGCCAGCAGCCGAGGACAGATTAATGAAAAACTGTTTTTT.

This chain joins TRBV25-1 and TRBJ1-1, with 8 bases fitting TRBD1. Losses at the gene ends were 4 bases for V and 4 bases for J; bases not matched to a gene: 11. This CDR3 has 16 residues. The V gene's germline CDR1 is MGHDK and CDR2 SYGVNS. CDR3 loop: CASSASDREGGTEAFF. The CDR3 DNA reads TGTGCCAGCAGTGCCTCGGACAGGGAGGGGGGCACTGAAGCTTTCTTT.

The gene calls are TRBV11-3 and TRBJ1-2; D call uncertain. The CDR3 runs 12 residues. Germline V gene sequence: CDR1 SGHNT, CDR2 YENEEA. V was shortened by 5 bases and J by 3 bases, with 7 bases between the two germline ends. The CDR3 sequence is CASSQGDYGYTF. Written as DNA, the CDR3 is TGTGCCAGCAGCCAAGGAGACTATGGCTACACCTTC.

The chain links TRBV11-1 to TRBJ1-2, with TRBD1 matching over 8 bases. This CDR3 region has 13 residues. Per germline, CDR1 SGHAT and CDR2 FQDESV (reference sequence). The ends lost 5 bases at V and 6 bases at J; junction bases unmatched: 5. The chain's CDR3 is CASSRWTGHGYTF. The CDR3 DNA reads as TGTGCCAGCAGCCGCTGGACAGGGCATGGCTACACCTTC.

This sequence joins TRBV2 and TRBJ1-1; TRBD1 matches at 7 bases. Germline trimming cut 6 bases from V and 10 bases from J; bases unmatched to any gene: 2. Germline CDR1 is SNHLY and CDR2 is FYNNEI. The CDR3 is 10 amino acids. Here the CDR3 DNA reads TGTGCCAGCAGAGACAGGGCAGCTTTCTTT. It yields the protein CASRDRAAFF.

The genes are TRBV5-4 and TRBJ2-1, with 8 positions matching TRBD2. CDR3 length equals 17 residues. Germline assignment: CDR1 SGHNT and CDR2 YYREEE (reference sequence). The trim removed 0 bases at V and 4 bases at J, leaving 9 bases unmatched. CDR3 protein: CASSLELAGWGYNEQFF. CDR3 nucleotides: TGTGCCAGCAGCTTGGAATTAGCGGGGTGGGGTTACAATGAGCAGTTCTTC. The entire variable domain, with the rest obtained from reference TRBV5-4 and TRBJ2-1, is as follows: ETGVTQSPTHLIKTRGQQVTLRCSSQSGHNTVSWYQQALGQGPQFIFQYYREEENGRGNFPPRFSGLQFPNYSSELNVNALELDDSALYLCASSLELAGWGYNEQFFGPGTRLTVL.

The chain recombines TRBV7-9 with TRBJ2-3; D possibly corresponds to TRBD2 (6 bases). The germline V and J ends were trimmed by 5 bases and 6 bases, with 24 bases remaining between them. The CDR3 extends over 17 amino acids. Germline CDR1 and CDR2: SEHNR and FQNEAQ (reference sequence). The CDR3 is CASSPRGSLLFPDTQYF. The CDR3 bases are TGTGCCAGCAGCCCCCGGGGGAGCCTTTTATTCCCCGATACGCAGTATTTT. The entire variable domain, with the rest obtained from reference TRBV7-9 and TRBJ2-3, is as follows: DTGVSQNPRHKITKRGQNVTFRCDPISEHNRLYWYRQTLGQGPEFLTYFQNEAQLEKSRLLSDRFSAERPKGSFSTLEIQRTEQGDSAMYLCASSPRGSLLFPDTQYFGPGTRLTVL.